This record looks at one T cell receptor beta chain sequence and its context. Its target is not known. This specimen belongs to a study of PD-L1 blockade in urothelial cancer. Study overall: Patients went on atezolizumab around 2014, receiving 1,200 mg intravenously every 3 weeks. Blood was analyzed 3 weeks (second dose) and 6 weeks after treatment start. General study results and limits: At the 3-week point, tumor-associated blood clones expanded more in durable-benefit patients.

The CDR3 has 15 residues. Trimming at V came to 4 bases and at J to 4 bases, leaving 8 bases not matched to a gene. The germline V gene has CDR1 MDHEN and CDR2 SYDVKM. Clones were read by immunoSEQ multiplex PCR, and TCRdb kept only the in-frame ones, dropping some. This table holds under 35,000 clones, nearly 90% found once. Time point in this sample: peripheral blood 6 weeks after treatment start. The sample consisted of PBMCs, taken around atezolizumab (anti-PD-L1) treatment. The origin of this receptor is a man older than 75 with urothelial cancer. This chain uses TRBV28 with TRBJ1-1; 8 bases agree with TRBD1. In nucleotides, the CDR3 is TGTGCCAGCAGTTCCTATACAGGGGGTTCCACTGAAGCTTTCTTT. This encodes CASSSYTGGSTEAFF.